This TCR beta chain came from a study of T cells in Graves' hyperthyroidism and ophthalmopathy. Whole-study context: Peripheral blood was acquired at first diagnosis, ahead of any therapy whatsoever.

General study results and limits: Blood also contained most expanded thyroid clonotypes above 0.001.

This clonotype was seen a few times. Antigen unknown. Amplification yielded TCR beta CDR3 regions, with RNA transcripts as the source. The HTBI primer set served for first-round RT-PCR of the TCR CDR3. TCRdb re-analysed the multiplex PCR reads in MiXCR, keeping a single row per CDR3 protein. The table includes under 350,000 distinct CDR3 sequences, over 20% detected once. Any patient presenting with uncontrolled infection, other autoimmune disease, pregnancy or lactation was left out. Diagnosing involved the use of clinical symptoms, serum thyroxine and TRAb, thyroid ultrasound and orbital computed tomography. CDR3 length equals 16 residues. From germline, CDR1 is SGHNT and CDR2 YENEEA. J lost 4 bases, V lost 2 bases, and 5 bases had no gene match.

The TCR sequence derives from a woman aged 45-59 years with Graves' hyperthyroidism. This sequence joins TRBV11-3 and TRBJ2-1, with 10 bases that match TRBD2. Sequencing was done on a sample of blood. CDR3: CASSLPSGSLYNEQFF. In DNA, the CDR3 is TGTGCCAGCAGCTTACCTAGCGGGAGCTTGTACAATGAGCAGTTCTTC.